One T cell receptor (beta chain) is described in this entry. Using immunoSEQ multiplex PCR, the repertoire was profiled, and TCRdb retains in-frame clones only, with some absent. The sample lists roughly 2,000,000 clones, 85% to 95% seen once, with 1% to 1.5% in the top ten. The sample originates from a study of shared clonotypes between healthy human individuals. The V gene's germline CDR1 is GTSNPN and CDR2 SVGIG (reference sequence). The length of the CDR3 is 18 residues. V shed 0 bases and J shed 0 bases, with 18 bases lying between them. As defined, naive CD8 cells were CD45RO-negative and positively selected for CCR7, with terminally differentiated effector memory CD45RA+ cells excluded.

Sequenced input: naive CD8+ T cells sorted from blood. This chain joins TRBV30 and TRBJ1-5, with D perhaps matching TRBD1 (5 bases). This clonotype was obtained from a man aged 18 to 35 in good health. CDR3 bases: TGTGCCTGGAGTGTATCTGAACAGGAGGAGCATAGCAATCAGCCCCAGCATTTT. Its translation: CAWSVSEQEEHSNQPQHF.